Listed here are 19 T cell receptor beta chains from one sample, sequenced in a study of glioma-infiltrating T cells. Using RNA template, CDR3s of TCR alpha and beta were amplified with iRepertoire arm-PCR. TCRdb processed the multiplex PCR reads anew with MiXCR; each CDR3 protein has one entry. This table has about 180,000 distinct CDR3 sequences, around 42% appearing once. The sample was glioma tissue, nonneoplastic brain tissue, or PBMCs (not recorded which). The origin of the receptors is a human donor with low-grade glioma or glioblastoma, undergoing nonglioma brain surgery, or in good health (not recorded which).

There are a few counts of this clonotype. J is TRBJ1-1 and V is TRBV12-3 or TRBV12-4, with D perhaps TRBD1 (5 bases). This CDR3 comprises 15 residues. V was clipped by 0 bases and J by 3 bases, with 11 bases between them. CDR3 protein: CASSLAQRGYTEAFF. In DNA, the CDR3 is TGTGCCAGCAGTTTAGCGCAGCGGGGCTACACTGAAGCTTTCTTT.

This clonotype was seen ten or more times. At one of its ends the junction is not consistent with the germline gene, which may arise from a read error. The gene calls are TRBV18 and TRBJ2-5; D is unclear. The CDR3 contains 13 residues. Germline loops: CDR1 KGHSH, CDR2 LQKENI. The CDR3 DNA reads as TGTGCCAGCTCCCCACGGCAGACGGAGACCCAGTACTTC. Amino acid sequence: CASSPRQTETQYF.

The genes are TRBV4-1 and TRBJ2-7, with TRBD2 as a possible D gene (5 bases). Germline loops: CDR1 MGHRA, CDR2 YSYEKL. V dropped 0 bases and J dropped 4 bases, with 10 bases sitting between them. CDR3 length: 14 residues. The DNA of the CDR3 is TGCGCCAGCAGCCAAGAGGGTACGGGGTACGAGCAGTACTTC. It codes for CASSQEGTGYEQYF.

As to this clonotype: A much larger clone is a single base away; this may be a read error. The chain is built from TRBV7-2 and TRBJ2-1; 7 bases are shared with TRBD1. CDR1 is SGHTA, CDR2 FQGNSA, per germline. The CDR3 runs to 14 residues. The DNA for the CDR3 is TGTGCCAGCAGCCTCGACAGGGCCCACAATGAGCAGCTCTTC. The encoded protein is CASSLDRAHNEQLF.

The sample holds a few counts of this clonotype. A read error may explain this, as a much larger clone is one base away. This sequence joins TRBV7-3 and TRBJ2-1, with D tentatively TRBD1 (6 bases). Between the trimmed V and J ends, which lost 4 bases and 10 bases, there was a span of 14 bases. The CDR3 has 13 amino acids. Germline V gene data show CDR1 as SGHTA and CDR2 as FQGTGA. The CDR3 DNA reads as TGTGCCAGCAGCTCGGGACATGGAAGAGAGCAGTTCTTC. Protein: CASSSGHGREQFF. The full variable domain, with the rest looked up from reference TRBV7-3 and TRBJ2-1, is GAGVSQTPSNKVTEKGKYVELRCDPISGHTALYWYRQSLGQGPEFLIYFQGTGAADDSGLPNDRFFAVRPEGSVSTLKIQRTERGDSAVYLCASSSGHGREQFFGPGTRLTVL.

This clonotype has ten or more counts. V and J are TRBV28 and TRBJ1-1; D perhaps matches TRBD1 (5 bases). Germline V lookup: CDR1 MDHEN, CDR2 SYDVKM. V shed 5 bases and J shed 0 bases, with 10 bases lying between them. This CDR3 is built from 14 residues. DNA for the CDR3: TGTGCCAGCAGTCCCAGGGACTTGAACACTGAAGCTTTCTTT. Its protein product is CASSPRDLNTEAFF.

This clonotype was seen at least ten times. J is TRBJ2-5 and V is TRBV7-9, with D perhaps matching TRBD1 (7 bases). The CDR3 runs 13 residues. Germline values: CDR1 SEHNR, CDR2 FQNEAQ (reference sequence). V was trimmed by 5 bases and J by 3 bases, leaving 10 bases between them. This CDR3 is CASSARGEETQYF. The CDR3 DNA sequence: TGTGCCAGCAGCGCCAGGGGGGAAGAGACCCAGTACTTC.

This clonotype was counted ten times or more. The V gene is TRBV20-1, the J gene TRBJ1-6; 7 bases agree with TRBD1. Germline values: CDR1 DFQATT, CDR2 SNEGSKA (reference sequence). CDR3 length equals 15 residues. The V and J ends lost 0 bases and 9 bases, in that order; junction bases with no gene match: 8. The CDR3 sequence: CSARDLTGEISPLHF. The CDR3 DNA reads TGCAGTGCTAGAGATCTTACAGGGGAAATTTCACCCCTCCACTTT.

Of note for this clonotype: This sequence may be a read error, since a much larger clone differs from it by one base. J is TRBJ2-2 and V is TRBV20-1; maybe TRBD1 (6 bases). The V end lost 3 bases, the J end lost 5 bases, and 10 bases lay between the germline ends. The CDR3 spans 13 residues. Germline V gene data show CDR1 as DFQATT and CDR2 as SNEGSKA (reference sequence). CDR3 amino acids: CSARDSKTGELFF. The CDR3 nucleotides read TGCAGTGCTAGGGACAGTAAAACCGGGGAGCTGTTTTTT.

This clonotype occurred many times. The chain joins TRBV28 to TRBJ2-2; 7 bases fit TRBD1. The CDR3 covers 12 residues. The germline V gene has CDR1 MDHEN and CDR2 SYDVKM. J gave up 11 bases and V 5 bases, and 5 bases lay outside the gene matches. This CDR3 is CASSTDRDELFF. In DNA form, the CDR3 reads TGTGCCAGCAGTACCGACAGGGACGAGCTGTTTTTT.

This clonotype appeared a single time. The rearrangement links TRBV27 to TRBJ2-5; possibly TRBD2 for D (6 bases). CDR1 and CDR2 (germline): MNHEY, SMNVEV (reference sequence). V lost 8 bases and J lost 5, with 15 bases in between. The CDR3 covers 13 residues. In DNA, the CDR3 is TGTGCCAGCGGCGCTAGCGTTGAGGAGACCCAGTACTTC. Translated, it gives CASGASVEETQYF.

Details on this clonotype: One base away lies a much larger clone, so this may be a sequencing read error. The chain is built from TRBV5-1 and TRBJ1-1, with D hard to call. V was shortened by 1 base and J by 0 bases, with 7 bases between the two germline ends. The length of the CDR3 is 14 residues. Germline assignment: CDR1 SGHRS and CDR2 YFSETQ. This CDR3 reads CASSLYRLNTEAFF. The CDR3 nucleotides read TGCGCCAGCAGCTTGTACAGATTGAACACTGAAGCTTTCTTT.

The chain uses TRBV5-4 and TRBJ2-1; 8 bases match TRBD2. V lost 4 bases and J lost 8; bases outside the gene matches: 20. Germline CDR1 SGHNT, CDR2 YYREEE (reference sequence). The CDR3 sequence is 18 residues long. As DNA, the CDR3 is TGTGCCAGCAGCCACGAATTGACCGGGACTAGGGCCCGGGATGAGCAGTTCTTC. Protein sequence: CASSHELTGTRARDEQFF.

This clonotype was found many times. This rearrangement joins TRBV28 to TRBJ2-1; D gene uncertain. Trimming shortened V by 3 bases and J by 10 bases, and 13 bases separated the two germline ends. The CDR3 extends over 13 amino acids. The germline V gene encodes CDR1 MDHEN and CDR2 SYDVKM. The CDR3 DNA sequence: TGTGCCAGCAGTTTTGGCGGCTTGGGGGAGCAGTTCTTC. This codes for CASSFGGLGEQFF. The entire variable domain, with the rest obtained from reference TRBV28 and TRBJ2-1, is as follows: DVKVTQSSRYLVKRTGEKVFLECVQDMDHENMFWYRQDPGLGLRLIYFSYDVKMKEKGDIPEGYSVSREKKERFSLILESASTNQTSMYLCASSFGGLGEQFFGPGTRLTVL.

In regard to this clonotype: This may be a read error, as it is one base from a much larger clone. The rearrangement joins TRBV2 to TRBJ2-3; D unclear. This CDR3 region has 13 residues. Germline loops: CDR1 SNHLY, CDR2 FYNNEI. Trimming stripped 6 bases from V and 2 bases from J, with 9 bases between. The CDR3 sequence is CASRAYLTDTQYF. CDR3 bases: TGTGCCAGCAGGGCATATCTCACAGATACGCAGTATTTT. The complete variable domain, with remaining parts taken from reference TRBV2 and TRBJ2-3, reads EPEVTQTPSHQVTQMGQEVILRCVPISNHLYFYWYRQILGQKVEFLVSFYNNEISEKSEIFDDQFSVERPDGSNFTLKIRSTKLEDSAMYFCASRAYLTDTQYFGPGTRLTVL.

This chain joins TRBV7-6 and TRBJ2-1, with 11 bases matching TRBD2. This CDR3 region has 18 residues. The V segment lost 0 bases and the J segment 9 bases; nucleotides outside the gene matches: 13. Per the germline V gene, CDR1 is SGHVS and CDR2 is FNYEAQ. DNA of the CDR3: TGTGCCAGCAGCTTAGCCATAGGGCGAAGACTAGCGGGAAGTGAGCAGTTCTTC. Translated: CASSLAIGRRLAGSEQFF.

About this clonotype itself: A much larger clone differs from this one at a single base, so this may be a read error. The chain has TRBV28 and TRBJ2-5; TRBD1 matches 7 bases. CDR1 is MDHEN and CDR2 is SYDVKM in the germline V gene. The CDR3 sequence is 15 residues long. The CDR3 region is CASSTMTGQQETKYF. The CDR3 bases are TGTGCCAGCAGCACCATGACAGGGCAGCAAGAGACCAAGTACTTC.

V gene TRBV27 combines with J gene TRBJ1-1; no definite D call. This CDR3 spans 15 amino acids. The V end was cut by 2 bases, the J end by 6 bases, with 16 bases between. Germline assignment: CDR1 MNHEY and CDR2 SMNVEV (reference sequence). DNA of the CDR3: TGTGCCAGCAGTTTAGAGGCGGACCTAGTGGCTGAAGCTTTCTTT. Its translation is CASSLEADLVAEAFF.

This clonotype was seen a few times. The junction departs from the called germline gene at one end, perhaps through a read error. V usage is TRBV27 and J usage is TRBJ1-1, with 8 bases fitting TRBD1. Per germline, CDR1 MNHEY and CDR2 SMNVEV (reference sequence). This CDR3 has 13 amino acids. The CDR3 region has the DNA TGTGCCAGCGGTTTACAGGGGGGGACTGAAGCTTTCTTT. This gives the protein CASGLQGGTEAFF.